This is a list of T cell receptor beta chains from one sample in a study of blood T cell repertoires in COVID-19. The data were produced by immunoSEQ multiplex PCR, yet TCRdb's version contains in-frame clones alone and is incomplete. The sample records about 280,000 clones, 89% being singletons. The sequenced material came from peripheral blood. Receptors originate from a man aged 45 to 65 with acute or convalescent COVID-19. Both conserved end residues are part of each CDR3. A D gene is named only where the DNA matches it firmly. Part of the rows lack a size; the others show once, few, many or a class for expanded clones.

cdr3_nt	cdr3_aa	clone_size	d_call	v_call	j_call
TGCGCCAGCAGCCAAGATGGGCCCAGCGGGAGCGCAGATACGCAGTATTTT	CASSQDGPSGSADTQYF	.	TRBD2	TRBV4-1	TRBJ2-3
TGCGCCAGCAGCCCGACCGGGGGTCTCTACAATGAGCAGTTCTTC	CASSPTGGLYNEQFF	.	.	TRBV5-1	TRBJ2-1
TGTGCCAGCAGTTCCCCCGGACAGGGGGCAGGTGGCTACACCTTC	CASSSPGQGAGGYTF	.	TRBD1	TRBV27	TRBJ1-2
TGCAGTGCTAGTTCACCGGGCCAAGAGACCCAGTACTTC	CSASSPGQETQYF	.	.	TRBV20-1	TRBJ2-5
TGTGCCAGCAGTTCCAGGGGTGGTCAGCCCCAGCATTTT	CASSSRGGQPQHF	.	.	TRBV27	TRBJ1-5
TGTGCCAGCAGCTTGGGTAGCAGGGACTACAATGAGCAGTTCTTC	CASSLGSRDYNEQFF	once	.	TRBV11-2	TRBJ2-1
TGTGCCAGCAGCAGGGGGCCCGCAGATACGCAGTATTTT	CASSRGPADTQYF	.	TRBD1	TRBV25-1	TRBJ2-3
TGTGCCAGTAGTATAAGGGAGAGCTCTGGAAACACCATATATTTT	CASSIRESSGNTIYF	.	.	TRBV19	TRBJ1-3
TGTGCCATCAGTGAGTCGGGCAGATCACTGGGCTCCTACGAGCAGTACTTC	CAISESGRSLGSYEQYF	few	.	TRBV10-3	TRBJ2-7
TGTGCCAGCAGCCCACTTACGACTAGCTCCAATGAGCAGTTCTTC	CASSPLTTSSNEQFF	.	TRBD2	TRBV7-3	TRBJ2-1
TGCGCCAGCAGTGAGGTGGGGGCCAATGAAGCTTTCTTT	CASSEVGANEAFF	.	.	TRBV10-1	TRBJ1-1
TGTGCCTGGAGTCCACTATTGGGGGGGCCTTGGAATGAGCAGTTCTTC	CAWSPLLGGPWNEQFF	.	.	TRBV30	TRBJ2-1
TGTGCCAGCAGCTCCCCCAGATCGGGGGAGACCCAGTACTTC	CASSSPRSGETQYF	.	.	TRBV5-6	TRBJ2-5
TGTGCCAGCAGTTTATCGGGGGCTGAACGCTCTGGGGCCAACGTCCTGACTTTC	CASSLSGAERSGANVLTF	.	.	TRBV27	TRBJ2-6
TGTGCCAGCAGTTATTGGGGGGGGAGAGGCGAGCAGTACTTC	CASSYWGGRGEQYF	once	TRBD2	TRBV6-6	TRBJ2-7
TGTGCCAGTAGTATCGAGGTGGGGACAGGGGGTCATCAGCCCCAGCATTTT	CASSIEVGTGGHQPQHF	.	TRBD1	TRBV19	TRBJ1-5
TGCGCCAGCAGCTCCGTAGAGGCAGTGAATTCACCCCTCCACTTT	CASSSVEAVNSPLHF	.	.	TRBV5-1	TRBJ1-6
TGTGCCAGCAGCTTAGATCCTGGGACAGTCTATGGCTACACCTTC	CASSLDPGTVYGYTF	.	TRBD1	TRBV11-2	TRBJ1-2
TGTGCCAGCAGCCAAGATGGAGGGTCACCTGGAAACACCATATATTTT	CASSQDGGSPGNTIYF	.	.	TRBV3-1/TRBV3-2	TRBJ1-3
TGTGCCAGCAGCCAAGGGTGGGGGGGGTTCTCTGGAAACACCATATATTTT	CASSQGWGGFSGNTIYF	.	.	TRBV3-1/TRBV3-2	TRBJ1-3
TGCAGCGCCGGGACAAACTATGGCTACACCTTC	CSAGTNYGYTF	.	.	TRBV29-1	TRBJ1-2
TGTGCGGGGGCAGGCTATGGCTACACCTTC	CAGAGYGYTF	.	.	TRBV30	TRBJ1-2
TGTGCCATCAGCCTCGGACAGAACGACTATGGCTACACCTTC	CAISLGQNDYGYTF	.	.	TRBV10-3	TRBJ1-2
TGCGCCAGCAGCTTTGACAGTAGTAAGACAGATACGCAGTATTTT	CASSFDSSKTDTQYF	once	.	TRBV5-1	TRBJ2-3
TGTGCCAGCAGCCCGGGGGACTCTGGAAACACCATATATTTT	CASSPGDSGNTIYF	.	.	TRBV6-5	TRBJ1-3
TGTGCCACCAGTGGCGGGGGGTCCTACAATGAGCAGTTCTTC	CATSGGGSYNEQFF	.	TRBD2	TRBV24-1	TRBJ2-1
TGTGCCAGCAGCTTAGGAGTAGCGGGGCCCACAGATACGCAGTATTTT	CASSLGVAGPTDTQYF	.	TRBD2	TRBV11-3	TRBJ2-3
TGTGCCAGCAGCGCCTCGGGACTAGCGGGGGCCACCGGGGAGCTGTTTTTT	CASSASGLAGATGELFF	.	TRBD2	TRBV7-3	TRBJ2-2
TGTGCCTGGACCCAACTGGGGGCCATGAGGGAGGAGCAGTACTTC	CAWTQLGAMREEQYF	once	.	TRBV30	TRBJ2-7
TGTGCCAGCAGTGAAGCTAGCGGGGGGGCACATACGCAGTATTTT	CASSEASGGAHTQYF	.	TRBD2	TRBV2	TRBJ2-3
TGTGCCAGCAGCGTGGGACTAGCGGGGCAAGATACGCAGTATTTT	CASSVGLAGQDTQYF	once	TRBD2	TRBV9	TRBJ2-3
TGTGCCAGCAGCCCGCAGCTCGGGCAGGGGAAGGCTGAAGCTTTCTTT	CASSPQLGQGKAEAFF	.	.	TRBV5-4	TRBJ1-1
TGCGCCAGCACCGTTGGCCATGAGACAGGGGCAGATACGCAGTATTTT	CASTVGHETGADTQYF	.	TRBD1	TRBV5-1	TRBJ2-3
TGTGCCAGCGGGGGGGGAATCAACTATGGCTACACCTTC	CASGGGINYGYTF	.	.	TRBV7-8	TRBJ1-2
TGTGCCAGCTCAGTCACCGGGACAGGGGAAGGTTCACCCCTCCACTTT	CASSVTGTGEGSPLHF	once	TRBD1	TRBV18	TRBJ1-6
TGCAGTGCCGAGGTAGTGGATGAGCAGTTCTTC	CSAEVVDEQFF	.	.	TRBV20-1	TRBJ2-1
TGTGCCAGCATGGGACAGGCAAATGAAAAACTGTTTTTT	CASMGQANEKLFF	.	TRBD1	TRBV2	TRBJ1-4
TGTGCCAGCAGCGCCTTTCTAGGACAGGGGGAGGGGGATACGCAGTATTTT	CASSAFLGQGEGDTQYF	.	TRBD1	TRBV7-9	TRBJ2-3
TGTGCCTGGAGTGTACGAGGGATAGCCAAAAACATTCAGTACTTC	CAWSVRGIAKNIQYF	.	.	TRBV30	TRBJ2-4
TGCGCCAGCAGTCCTTCTAGCGGGGGGGCTGGCACAGATACGCAGTATTTT	CASSPSSGGAGTDTQYF	.	TRBD2	TRBV10-1	TRBJ2-3
TGTGCTAGTGGTTTGGGGGACAGGGCTGCTGAAGCTTTCTTT	CASGLGDRAAEAFF	.	TRBD1	TRBV12-5	TRBJ1-1
TGTGCCAGCAGCCAAGACAGGACCGGGGAGCTGTTTTTT	CASSQDRTGELFF	.	.	TRBV3-1/TRBV3-2	TRBJ2-2